The T cell receptor beta chain under discussion was sequenced for a study of T-cell reconstitution after alpha-beta-depleted transplantation in children. This sample's TCRbeta library carried unique molecular identifier barcodes. TCRdb independently ran MiXCR on the PCR reads; one entry per CDR3 protein. This table holds some 240,000 distinct CDR3 sequences, 9% to 10% found once. This clonotype was found many times. At one end, the junction sequence differs from germline, possibly due to a read error. The source material was PBMCs from the stem cell graft donor, sampled from the stem cell graft. The sequence derives from a human donor who donated a stem cell graft to a child with SCID.

In DNA, the CDR3 is TGTGCCAGCCGCTTCCTGGGACAGGGTTACTCACCCCTCCACTTT. This codes for CASRFLGQGYSPLHF. The rearrangement uses TRBV5-5 and TRBJ1-6; TRBD1 matches 9 bases. The length of the CDR3 is 15 residues. CDR1 is SGHKS, CDR2 YYEKEE, per germline (reference sequence).